The 14 T cell receptor beta chains given below trace back to one sample, sequenced in a study of shared clonotypes between healthy human individuals. Using immunoSEQ multiplex PCR, the repertoire was profiled, and TCRdb retains in-frame clones only, with some absent. The sample has more than 1.2 million clones, around 98.5% seen once. The sample comprised naive CD4+ T cells sorted from blood. Indicated subset: CD45RA+ positively selected. The receptors shown here come from a man aged 30 to 45 in good health.

The chain uses TRBV7-9 and TRBJ2-5; the D gene is possibly TRBD2 (6 bases). The CDR3 is made up of 15 amino acids. Germline lookup yields CDR1 SEHNR and CDR2 FQNEAQ (reference sequence). The V and J ends lost 1 base and 7 bases respectively, with 16 bases between them. This CDR3 is CASSLEGRRAGTQYF. CDR3 in DNA: TGTGCCAGCAGCTTAGAGGGTCGGAGGGCAGGGACCCAGTACTTC.

The chain employs TRBV27 and TRBJ2-1; D may correspond to TRBD1 or TRBD2 (5 bases each). CDR1 is MNHEY and CDR2 is SMNVEV in the germline V gene (reference sequence). V lost 8 bases and J lost 6, with 17 bases in between. The CDR3 length is 14 residues. In DNA, the CDR3 is TGTGCCAGCGCGGGTTGGGACCCCCCCAATGAGCAGTTCTTC. As protein: CASAGWDPPNEQFF.

J is TRBJ2-3 and V is TRBV10-1; TRBD2 agrees at 8 bases. This CDR3 has 12 residues. CDR1 and CDR2 (germline): WNHNN, SYGVQD (reference sequence). J lost 6 bases, V lost 6 bases, and 2 bases had no gene match. CDR3 loop: CASRGLVDTQYF. As DNA, the CDR3 is TGCGCCAGCAGGGGACTAGTTGATACGCAGTATTTT.

The V and J genes are TRBV9 and TRBJ2-3; maybe TRBD1 (6 bases). CDR3 length: 17 amino acids. Germline values: CDR1 SGDLS, CDR2 YYNGEE. The V and J ends lost 0 bases and 0 bases respectively, with 14 bases between them. The CDR3 coding sequence is TGTGCCAGCAGCGTAGGTCAGGGGCGTCGTAGCACAGATACGCAGTATTTT. This translates into CASSVGQGRRSTDTQYF.

V usage is TRBV11-3 and J usage is TRBJ1-2; D is unresolved. The CDR3 totals 16 residues. Germline CDR1 SGHNT, CDR2 YENEEA. V dropped 2 bases and J dropped 0 bases, with 13 bases sitting between them. CDR3: CASSLTDLAPNYGYTF. The CDR3 DNA reads as TGTGCCAGCAGCTTAACAGACCTGGCCCCTAACTATGGCTACACCTTC.

The chain links TRBV28 to TRBJ1-3; D is unresolved. The CDR3 length is 13 residues. Germline values: CDR1 MDHEN, CDR2 SYDVKM. The V end lost 5 bases, the J end lost 0 bases, and 5 bases lay between the germline ends. In nucleotides, the CDR3 is TGTGCCAGCAGTCAGAGCTCTGGAAACACCATATATTTT. Translation: CASSQSSGNTIYF.

The chain combines TRBV28 with TRBJ1-3, with no clear D. The length of the CDR3 is 15 residues. The V gene lost 2 bases and the J gene lost 4 bases, with 12 bases spanning the gap. Germline V gene lookup returns CDR1 MDHEN and CDR2 SYDVKM. The CDR3, as DNA: TGTGCCAGCAGTTTAAACCCGGGTTTCGGAAACACCATATATTTT. Translating gives CASSLNPGFGNTIYF.

For the CDR3, the DNA is TGCGCCAGCAGCATATACAGGGAAGAGACCCAGTACTTC. Its protein product is CASSIYREETQYF. The rearrangement links TRBV5-1 to TRBJ2-5; maybe TRBD1 (6 bases). Trimming shortened V by 4 bases and J by 3 bases, and 10 bases separated the two germline ends. The CDR3 contains 13 residues. Germline CDR1 SGHRS, CDR2 YFSETQ.

This chain connects TRBV20-1 to TRBJ1-1; no firm D call. Trimming took 4 bases from V and 1 from J, leaving 4 bases between them. The CDR3 loop spans 11 amino acids. CDR1 and CDR2 (germline): DFQATT, SNEGSKA (reference sequence). In DNA form, the CDR3 reads TGCAGTGCTATGAAGAACACTGAAGCTTTCTTT. Protein: CSAMKNTEAFF.

V is TRBV5-1 and J is TRBJ1-2; 8 positions match TRBD1. This CDR3 is built from 14 residues. CDR1 and CDR2 from the germline V gene are SGHRS and YFSETQ. The J segment lost 1 base and the V segment lost 3 bases, leaving 2 bases of the junction unmatched. This chain's CDR3 is CASSWTGSNYGYTF. CDR3 coding DNA: TGCGCCAGCAGCTGGACAGGGAGTAACTATGGCTACACCTTC.

The chain has TRBV7-9 and TRBJ1-4; D gene ambiguous. The CDR3 covers 14 residues. V lost 6 bases and J 0 bases, leaving 8 bases between the germline ends. Germline V lookup: CDR1 SEHNR, CDR2 FQNEAQ (reference sequence). The CDR3 protein is CASSLTTTNEKLFF. DNA of the CDR3: TGTGCCAGCAGTCTCACAACAACTAATGAAAAACTGTTTTTT.

The chain has TRBV6-1 and TRBJ1-3, with TRBD1 identical over 7 bases. Trimming took 1 base from V and 0 from J; bases not matched to a gene: 3. Looked up from germline, CDR1 is MNHNS and CDR2 is SASEGT. The CDR3 runs to 16 residues. CDR3 loop: CASSEVPGGSGNTIYF. The CDR3, as DNA: TGTGCCAGCAGTGAAGTTCCAGGGGGCTCTGGAAACACCATATATTTT.

V and J are TRBV28 and TRBJ1-1; D remains unclear. This CDR3 region has 13 residues. V gave up 2 bases and J gave up 0 bases, with 4 bases separating them. The germline gives CDR1 MDHEN, CDR2 SYDVKM. DNA for the CDR3: TGTGCCAGCAGTTTAGGAGTGAACACTGAAGCTTTCTTT. It is translated as CASSLGVNTEAFF.

The chain links TRBV7-2 to TRBJ2-5; D is unclear. Trimming stripped 5 bases from V and 4 bases from J, with 14 bases between. This CDR3 has 14 amino acids. Germline lookup yields CDR1 SGHTA and CDR2 FQGNSA. CDR3 DNA: TGTGCCAGCAGCCGTCGGAGAGTGATAGAGACCCAGTACTTC. Protein: CASSRRRVIETQYF.